The next 32 T cell receptor beta chains were all read from a single sample in a study of T cells after yellow fever vaccination. TCRdb re-called the 5' RACE reads with MiXCR, one entry per CDR3 protein. The sample includes about 160,000 distinct CDR3 sequences, approximately 9.9% of them seen just once. The sample consisted of CD8+ T cells sorted from PBMCs, taken 45 days after the yellow fever booster vaccination. These receptor sequences come from a young man who received the YFV17D yellow fever vaccine.

This clonotype occurred a few times. CDR3 in amino acids: CASSLRGTGANVLTF. CDR3 bases: TGCGCCAGCAGCTTGCGGGGGACTGGGGCCAACGTCCTGACTTTC. The chain is built from TRBV5-1 and TRBJ2-6, with a tentative D call TRBD2 (6 bases). Germline-derived CDR1 and CDR2 are SGHRS and YFSETQ. Trimming took 1 base from V and 2 from J, leaving 7 bases between them. This CDR3 spans 15 amino acids.

A few counts support this clonotype. The chain employs TRBV20-1 and TRBJ1-2; D ambiguous. The germline V gene has CDR1 DFQATT and CDR2 SNEGSKA (reference sequence). The CDR3 has 12 residues. Trimming took 1 base from V and 2 from J, leaving 5 bases between them. DNA of the CDR3: TGCAGTGCTAGAGCACGGAACTATGGCTACACCTTC. This translates into CSARARNYGYTF.

This chain joins TRBV4-1 and TRBJ2-1, with a tentative D call TRBD1 (6 bases). CDR3 size: 17 residues. Between the trimmed V and J ends, which lost 1 base and 2 bases, there was a span of 15 bases. Germline CDR1 is MGHRA and CDR2 is YSYEKL. The CDR3 bases are TGCGCCAGCAGCCAAGCCCCCGGGACACCTGCCTACAATGAGCAGTTCTTC. Translated: CASSQAPGTPAYNEQFF.

The chain recombines TRBV3-1 with TRBJ2-3; possible D gene TRBD2, 7 bases. The CDR3 totals 16 residues. CDR1 and CDR2 from the germline V gene are LGHDT and YNNKEL (reference sequence). Deletions cut 1 base from V and 3 bases from J, with 14 bases between. Here the CDR3 DNA reads TGTGCCAGCAGCCAAGTCGGGGGGCGTCCGACAGATACGCAGTATTTT. It specifies CASSQVGGRPTDTQYF.

V is TRBV6-5 and J is TRBJ2-1; D is perhaps TRBD2 (6 bases). The germline V gene has CDR1 MNHEY and CDR2 SVGAGI. V was pared by 6 bases and J by 8 bases, with 20 bases between. CDR3 length: 15 amino acids. This CDR3 is CASSGRGLLAYEQFF. The CDR3, as DNA: TGTGCCAGCAGCGGGCGGGGATTACTAGCTTATGAGCAGTTCTTC.

This clonotype was observed a handful of times. V and J are TRBV12-3 or TRBV12-4 and TRBJ1-5; D gene uncertain. There are 16 residues in the CDR3. Trimming took 2 bases from V and 5 from J, leaving 16 bases between them. The CDR3, as DNA: TGTGCCAGCAGTTTACGAATTAGGACCGGCCATCAGCCCCAGCATTTT. Translated, it gives CASSLRIRTGHQPQHF.

The V and J genes are TRBV9 and TRBJ2-7; 7 bases align to TRBD1. Germline V CDR1 and CDR2: SGDLS, YYNGEE. The V and J ends lost 3 bases and 3 bases, in that order; junction bases with no gene match: 9. CDR3 length: 15 amino acids. CDR3 DNA: TGTGCCAGCAGCGCGAGGGACAGTGGAATCTACGAGCAGTACTTC. It encodes CASSARDSGIYEQYF.

In this sample, this clonotype turned up many times. The J gene is TRBJ1-2, the V gene TRBV10-3, with D perhaps matching TRBD1 (5 bases). Trimming pared 10 bases from V and 4 bases from J, leaving 19 bases between. Germline assignment: CDR1 ENHRY and CDR2 SYGVKD. The CDR3 is made up of 14 amino acids. CDR3 region: CASYDSAISYGYTF. CDR3 DNA sequence: TGTGCCAGCTATGACAGCGCAATCTCCTATGGCTACACCTTC.

This clonotype was detected only a few times. The chain links TRBV7-9 to TRBJ2-3, with 8 bases matching TRBD2. V trimming: 1 base; J trimming: 2 bases; junction bases outside the gene matches: 2. The CDR3 contains 15 residues. CDR1 is SEHNR and CDR2 is FQNEAQ in the germline V gene (reference sequence). In DNA form, the CDR3 reads TGTGCCAGCAGCTTAGTAGCGGGGTACACAGATACGCAGTATTTT. Translating gives CASSLVAGYTDTQYF. Supplemented by reference TRBV7-9 and TRBJ2-3, the full variable domain reads DTGVSQNPRHKITKRGQNVTFRCDPISEHNRLYWYRQTLGQGPEFLTYFQNEAQLEKSRLLSDRFSAERPKGSFSTLEIQRTEQGDSAMYLCASSLVAGYTDTQYFGPGTRLTVL.

The chain carries TRBV4-1 and TRBJ2-7; D is unresolved. The CDR3 covers 12 residues. V lost 3 bases, J lost 0 bases, and 3 bases lay in between. Germline V gene lookup returns CDR1 MGHRA and CDR2 YSYEKL. CDR3 protein: CASSHSSYEQYF. In nucleotides, the CDR3 is TGCGCCAGCAGCCACAGCTCCTACGAGCAGTACTTC.

This clonotype was recorded many times. The rearrangement uses TRBV4-3 and TRBJ2-1; a possible D gene is TRBD2 (5 bases). CDR3 size: 19 residues. Trimming took 0 bases from V and 5 from J, leaving 23 bases between them. From germline, CDR1 is LGHNA and CDR2 YSLEER. The CDR3 DNA reads TGCGCCAGCAGCCAAGATCTGGGTGTTGCAGGACGAGGGAACAATGAGCAGTTCTTC. Its protein is CASSQDLGVAGRGNNEQFF.

The table lists this clonotype with a few counts. The CDR3 bases are TGCGCCAGCAGCCCTCGACAGTTAGCTAACTATGGCTACACCTTC. Protein sequence: CASSPRQLANYGYTF. This chain uses TRBV4-1 with TRBJ1-2; tentatively, D is TRBD1 (5 bases). The CDR3 extends over 15 amino acids. Germline-derived CDR1 and CDR2 are MGHRA and YSYEKL. Trimming removed 4 bases at V and 0 bases at J, with 12 bases between.

This clonotype was observed a few times. The V gene is TRBV6-6, the J gene TRBJ2-7; tentatively, D is TRBD1 (5 bases). CDR1 is MNHNY, CDR2 SVGAGI, per germline (reference sequence). The CDR3 is 11 amino acids. The V end lost 7 bases, the J end lost 2 bases, and 6 bases lay between the germline ends. The CDR3 sequence: CASMGPYEQYF. CDR3 bases: TGTGCCAGCATGGGGCCCTACGAGCAGTACTTC.

This clonotype was detected only a few times. The chain has TRBV10-3 and TRBJ1-2; D ambiguous. V was shortened by 0 bases and J by 4 bases, with 9 bases between the two germline ends. Germline-derived CDR1 and CDR2 are ENHRY and SYGVKD. This CDR3 has 14 amino acids. The CDR3 DNA reads TGTGCCATCAGTGAGTCGACGGCATTCTATGGCTACACCTTC. This encodes CAISESTAFYGYTF.

This clonotype showed up just a few times. The J gene is TRBJ2-5, the V gene TRBV4-1, with D maybe TRBD2 (6 bases). The V gene's germline CDR1 is MGHRA and CDR2 YSYEKL. This CDR3 has 17 residues. V was clipped by 4 bases and J by 3 bases, with 21 bases between them. CDR3 in DNA: TGCGCCAGCAGCCCCTGGGTGGGCGGGGCAATGGAAGAGACCCAGTACTTC. This gives the protein CASSPWVGGAMEETQYF.

This clonotype was found many times. This chain connects TRBV6-6 to TRBJ2-7; D call uncertain. Germline-derived CDR1 and CDR2 are MNHNY and SVGAGI (reference sequence). The CDR3 spans 13 residues. The V gene lost 0 bases and the J gene lost 2 bases, with 5 bases spanning the gap. The CDR3 is CASSYSKPYEQYV. Written as DNA, the CDR3 is TGTGCCAGCAGTTACTCGAAACCCTACGAGCAGTACGTC.

The chain couples TRBV7-9 to TRBJ1-2; D not resolved. The ends were cut back, 4 bases at V and 14 bases at J, with 26 bases in the middle. The germline V gene has CDR1 SEHNR and CDR2 FQNEAQ (reference sequence). This CDR3 has 15 residues. The CDR3 DNA reads TGTGCCAGCAGCTCAACCCAGGAGCTTGTTGAGCGCCTGACCTTC. Translating it yields CASSSTQELVERLTF. The full variable domain, its missing parts supplied by reference TRBV7-9 and TRBJ1-2, is DTGVSQNPRHKITKRGQNVTFRCDPISEHNRLYWYRQTLGQGPEFLTYFQNEAQLEKSRLLSDRFSAERPKGSFSTLEIQRTEQGDSAMYLCASSSTQELVERLTFGSGTRLTVV.

The table lists this clonotype with a few counts. The chain recombines TRBV12-3 or TRBV12-4 with TRBJ2-7; D is uncertain. V shed 6 bases and J shed 0 bases, with 12 bases lying between them. The CDR3 covers 14 residues. CDR3 region: CASSHTDTSYEQYV. For the CDR3, the DNA is TGTGCCAGCAGCCACACAGACACCTCCTACGAGCAGTACGTC.

V is TRBV19 and J is TRBJ2-1; 7 bases fit TRBD1. Germline lookup yields CDR1 LNHDA and CDR2 SQIVND (reference sequence). V was pared by 5 bases and J by 4 bases, with 5 bases of the junction left unmatched. The CDR3 is made up of 14 amino acids. The CDR3 DNA reads as TGTGCCAGTAGTTTTGGGACAGCGTACAATGAGCAGTTCTTC. The encoded protein is CASSFGTAYNEQFF.

This clonotype was found a few times. The rearrangement joins TRBV4-1 to TRBJ1-1, with D possibly being TRBD1 (6 bases). From germline, CDR1 is MGHRA and CDR2 YSYEKL. V was cut by 3 bases and J by 0 bases, with 11 bases left in between. This CDR3 is 15 amino acids long. CDR3 coding DNA: TGCGCCAGCAGCCAGGGGGCGAGGATGAACACTGAAGCTTTCTTT. Protein product: CASSQGARMNTEAFF.

V usage is TRBV7-6 and J usage is TRBJ2-1; 9 positions match TRBD2. Germline V lookup: CDR1 SGHVS, CDR2 FNYEAQ. The CDR3 consists of 13 residues. CDR3 loop: CSVAGVSYNEQFF. The DNA for the CDR3 is TGTTCGGTAGCGGGAGTCTCCTACAATGAGCAGTTCTTC.

This clonotype appeared many times. V usage is TRBV7-2 and J usage is TRBJ2-5; D is ambiguous. V was clipped by 8 bases and J by 7 bases, with 17 bases between them. This CDR3 has 13 residues. CDR1 is SGHTA, CDR2 FQGNSA, per germline. CDR3 in DNA: TGTGCCAGCCTAGAATTTTCTACTGGGACCCAGTACTTC. This codes for CASLEFSTGTQYF.

This clonotype was counted only a few times. This chain joins TRBV20-1 and TRBJ2-5; D may be TRBD1 (8 bases). Trimming took 4 bases from V and 4 from J, leaving 16 bases between them. Germline CDR1 reads DFQATT; CDR2 reads SNEGSKA (reference sequence). The CDR3 is 14 residues long. As DNA, the CDR3 is TGCAGTGCTAATCCGACAGGGGAGGGAGAGACCCAGTACTTC. This sequence encodes CSANPTGEGETQYF.

The table lists this clonotype with a few counts. The rearrangement links TRBV7-2 to TRBJ2-5; no clear D gene. The germline gives CDR1 SGHTA, CDR2 FQGNSA. The length of the CDR3 is 10 residues. Trimming took off 6 bases at V and 2 bases at J, with 1 base between the two ends. CDR3 residues: CASRQETQYF. The CDR3 DNA is TGTGCCAGCAGACAAGAGACCCAGTACTTC.

This clonotype was found a few times. The chain couples TRBV19 to TRBJ1-1; 8 nucleotides agree with TRBD1. The CDR3 totals 15 residues. From germline, CDR1 is LNHDA and CDR2 SQIVND (reference sequence). J was trimmed by 5 bases and V by 3 bases; bases with no gene match: 8. CDR3 protein: CASSIWAGGNTEAFF. The DNA of the CDR3 is TGTGCCAGTAGTATCTGGGCAGGGGGCAATACTGAAGCTTTCTTT. Looking up the rest from reference TRBV19 and TRBJ1-1 gives the full variable domain: DGGITQSPKYLFRKEGQNVTLSCEQNLNHDAMYWYRQDPGQGLRLIYYSQIVNDFQKGDIAEGYSVSREKKESFPLTVTSAQKNPTAFYLCASSIWAGGNTEAFFGQGTRLTVV.

J is TRBJ1-4 and V is TRBV6-2 or TRBV6-3, with 7 bases identical to TRBD1. The CDR3 sequence is 17 residues long. The ends lost 6 bases at V and 0 bases at J; junction bases unmatched: 10. The germline gives CDR1 MNHEY, CDR2 SVGEGT. DNA of the CDR3: TGTGCCAGCAGCCCCTGGACAGGCCCCGCAACTAATGAAAAACTGTTTTTT. The encoded protein is CASSPWTGPATNEKLFF.

The CDR3 is CAIEKAGQGPSGANVLTF. Written as DNA, the CDR3 is TGTGCCATCGAGAAGGCGGGACAGGGCCCTTCTGGGGCCAACGTCCTGACTTTC. The chain carries TRBV7-9 and TRBJ2-6; 9 nucleotides agree with TRBD1. J gave up 1 base and V 10 bases, and 14 bases lay outside the gene matches. Germline V gives CDR1 SEHNR, CDR2 FQNEAQ (reference sequence). This CDR3 is 18 amino acids long.

This clonotype was seen a few times. In DNA, the CDR3 is TGTGCCAGCAGAGCGGGGGCTTACGAGCAGTACTTC. Protein: CASRAGAYEQYF. This chain uses TRBV6-2 or TRBV6-3 with TRBJ2-7, with 8 bases identical to TRBD2. The J segment lost 4 bases and the V segment lost 6 bases, leaving 2 bases of the junction unmatched. The CDR3 length is 12 residues. Germline V gene data show CDR1 as MNHEY and CDR2 as SVGEGT.

The chain joins TRBV20-1 to TRBJ2-2; TRBD2 agrees at 14 bases. The V segment lost 1 base and the J segment 0 bases; nucleotides outside the gene matches: 7. Germline values: CDR1 DFQATT, CDR2 SNEGSKA (reference sequence). The CDR3 is made up of 19 amino acids. In DNA, the CDR3 is TGCAGTGCTAGAGCCTTTATGACTAGCGGGGGGGCGAACACCGGGGAGCTGTTTTTT. Its translation is CSARAFMTSGGANTGELFF.

The chain has TRBV7-9 and TRBJ1-4; tentatively, D is TRBD1 (6 bases). V was clipped by 7 bases and J by 7 bases, with 13 bases between them. CDR1 is SEHNR and CDR2 is FQNEAQ in the germline V gene (reference sequence). CDR3 length equals 13 residues. The CDR3 DNA follows: TGTGCCAGCACCGGGACATATAGTGAAAAACTGTTTTTT. Translation gives CASTGTYSEKLFF. The full variable domain, rest sourced from reference TRBV7-9 and TRBJ1-4, is DTGVSQNPRHKITKRGQNVTFRCDPISEHNRLYWYRQTLGQGPEFLTYFQNEAQLEKSRLLSDRFSAERPKGSFSTLEIQRTEQGDSAMYLCASTGTYSEKLFFGSGTQLSVL.

The gene calls are TRBV2 and TRBJ2-3; 13 positions agree with TRBD2. CDR3 size: 17 residues. The trim removed 10 bases at V and 3 bases at J, leaving 13 bases unmatched. CDR1 and CDR2 from the germline V gene are SNHLY and FYNNEI. DNA for the CDR3: TGTGCCATGCGGGCGGAGCGGACTAGCGGGGGAACAGATACGCAGTATTTT. The encoded protein is CAMRAERTSGGTDTQYF.

The J gene is TRBJ1-2, the V gene TRBV7-9; the D is unclear. Germline lookup yields CDR1 SEHNR and CDR2 FQNEAQ (reference sequence). This CDR3 is 14 amino acids long. With 1 base removed from V and 2 bases from J, the gap between germline ends came to 8 bases. The chain's CDR3 is CASSLGSRNYGYTF. CDR3 nucleotide sequence: TGTGCCAGCAGCTTAGGGTCCAGAAACTATGGCTACACCTTC.